Reported below is one T cell receptor (beta chain). Its antigen is currently unknown. The data were produced by immunoSEQ multiplex PCR, yet TCRdb's version contains in-frame clones alone and is incomplete. The sample consists of some 970 clones, about 74% of them appearing once. Repertoires were sampled repeatedly during chemoradiotherapy. This sample stems from a study of chemoradiotherapy in HPV16-positive cancers. On the study more broadly: Functional T-cell assays on a couple of HPV16-positive patients' cells defined candidate HPV-specific clones and common TCR motifs.

Study-wide findings and caveats: Non-HPV-specific T cells did not expand in tumors during treatment, whereas candidate HPV-specific clones and E7-related motifs did. In HPV16-positive patients, HPV-responsive T-cell expansion tracked better recurrence-free survival.

The origin of this receptor is a human donor with HPV-associated anogenital cancer. The starting material was tumor tissue, obtained from a patient who underwent chemoradiotherapy.

CDR3 in amino acids: CASSQNPADTQYF. The CDR3 DNA reads TGTGCCAGCAGCCAAAACCCGGCGGATACGCAGTATTTT. The chain combines TRBV16 with TRBJ2-3; no clear D. This CDR3 is 13 amino acids long. Germline V gives CDR1 KGHSY, CDR2 FQNENV. Trimming removed 2 bases from V and 6 bases from J, with 9 bases in between.